This TCR beta chain was obtained from a study of T-cell reconstitution after alpha-beta-depleted transplantation in children. This clonotype was detected ten times or more. Using unique molecular identifiers, the investigators prepared the TCRbeta library. MiXCR, run by TCRdb on the PCR reads, gives a single entry per CDR3 protein. The sample shows about 150,000 distinct CDR3 sequences, over 8.5% of them seen only once. The sequence was collected from a boy between 2 and 10 years old with acute myeloid leukemia, due to receive a stem cell transplant. The material sequenced was PBMCs, taken before TCRalphabeta/CD19-depleted stem cell transplant.

This chain's CDR3 is CASSATGADGYTF. The CDR3 coding sequence is TGTGCCAGCAGTGCGACAGGGGCAGATGGCTACACCTTC. The V call is TRBV27, the J call TRBJ1-2; TRBD1 aligns across 8 bases. Germline CDR1 MNHEY, CDR2 SMNVEV (reference sequence). The CDR3 runs to 13 residues. V gave up 5 bases and J gave up 6 bases; unmatched junction bases: 5.